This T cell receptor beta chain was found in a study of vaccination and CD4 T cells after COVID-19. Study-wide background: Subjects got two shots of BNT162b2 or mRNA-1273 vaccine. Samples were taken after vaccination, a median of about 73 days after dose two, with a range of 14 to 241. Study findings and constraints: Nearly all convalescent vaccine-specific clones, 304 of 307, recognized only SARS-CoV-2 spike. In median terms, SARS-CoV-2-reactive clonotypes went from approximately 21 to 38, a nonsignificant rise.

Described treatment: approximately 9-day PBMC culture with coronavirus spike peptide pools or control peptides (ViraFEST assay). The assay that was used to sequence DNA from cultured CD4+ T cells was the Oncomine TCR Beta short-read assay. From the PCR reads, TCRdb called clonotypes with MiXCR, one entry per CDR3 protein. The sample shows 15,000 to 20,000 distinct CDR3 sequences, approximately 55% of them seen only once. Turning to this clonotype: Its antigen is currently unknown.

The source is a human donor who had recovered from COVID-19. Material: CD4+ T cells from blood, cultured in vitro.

The chain's CDR3 is CASSQNSGLLKSGTQYF. Here the CDR3 DNA reads TGTGCCAGCAGTCAGAATTCGGGACTCCTCAAATCTGGGACCCAGTACTTC. The rearrangement links TRBV6-1 to TRBJ2-5; TRBD2 is a possible D gene (6 bases). From germline, CDR1 is MNHNS and CDR2 SASEGT. Between the trimmed V and J ends, which lost 5 bases and 7 bases, there was a span of 26 bases. This CDR3 contains 17 residues.